This T cell receptor beta chain was captured by sequencing in a study of cytomegalovirus exposure and HLA in healthy donors. Study results and limitations: The study recorded 150 to 200 TCR beta chains that were cytomegalovirus-associated.

Some clones are missing from TCRdb's copy, which holds only in-frame ones; the method was immunoSEQ multiplex PCR. The sample consists of under 300,000 clones, just over 85% of them appearing once. Details on this clone: Antigen specificity is unknown.

CDR1 and CDR2 from the germline V gene are SEHNR and FQNEAQ (reference sequence). V lost 1 base and J 5 bases, leaving 8 bases between the germline ends. The CDR3 totals 14 residues. The material sequenced was PBMCs. The chain recombines TRBV7-9 with TRBJ1-4, with D possibly matching TRBD1 (5 bases). The receptor comes from a woman aged 18 to 35 in good health and CMV-seronegative. CDR3 DNA: TGTGCCAGCAGCTTAGAGGGGCTGAATGAAAAACTGTTTTTT. Its protein product is CASSLEGLNEKLFF. Looking up the rest from reference TRBV7-9 and TRBJ1-4 gives the full variable domain: DTGVSQNPRHKITKRGQNVTFRCDPISEHNRLYWYRQTLGQGPEFLTYFQNEAQLEKSRLLSDRFSAERPKGSFSTLEIQRTEQGDSAMYLCASSLEGLNEKLFFGSGTQLSVL.